The 11 T cell receptor beta chains below were found in one sample sequenced in a study of cytomegalovirus exposure and HLA in healthy donors. Primers: 60 Vbeta forward and 13 Jbeta reverse. Generated by immunoSEQ multiplex PCR, the TCRdb table keeps only in-frame clones and is missing some. Of fewer than 150,000 clones listed, around 80% were seen once; the top ten hold 2.2%. Material: PBMCs. The receptor set was obtained from a man aged 25-45 years in good health and CMV-seronegative.

The rearrangement links TRBV7-2 to TRBJ2-7; tentative D call: TRBD2 (6 bases). Trimming took off 1 base at V and 1 base at J, with 14 bases between the two ends. The CDR3 has 16 residues. Germline V CDR1 and CDR2: SGHTA, FQGNSA. DNA for the CDR3: TGTGCCAGCAGCTTAGGGGCAAAGGGACTGTCCTACGAGCAGTACTTC. Translation gives CASSLGAKGLSYEQYF.

The rearrangement uses TRBV7-2 and TRBJ1-3, with a tentative D call TRBD1 (5 bases). Trimming took off 1 base at V and 3 bases at J, with 10 bases between the two ends. CDR1 and CDR2 from the germline V gene are SGHTA and FQGNSA. The CDR3 has 15 residues. DNA of the CDR3: TGTGCCAGCAGCTTAGGGTGGCAGGGTGGAAACACCATATATTTT. Translated: CASSLGWQGGNTIYF.

The V and J genes are TRBV6-6 and TRBJ2-7; 9 nucleotides line up with TRBD2. CDR1 MNHNY and CDR2 SVGAGI come from the germline V gene (reference sequence). The V segment lost 6 bases and the J segment 3 bases; nucleotides outside the gene matches: 6. The CDR3 contains 14 residues. The CDR3 sequence is CASRLLAGNYEQYF. CDR3 DNA: TGTGCCAGCAGACTACTAGCGGGTAACTACGAGCAGTACTTC.

The chain has TRBV6-6 and TRBJ2-7, with a tentative D call TRBD2 (5 bases). V gave up 0 bases and J gave up 6 bases, with 9 bases separating them. Germline V lookup: CDR1 MNHNY, CDR2 SVGAGI (reference sequence). The CDR3 spans 13 residues. CDR3 nucleotides: TGTGCCAGCAGTTACTCGGACTTCCTCGAGCAGTACTTC. Translating it yields CASSYSDFLEQYF.

This clone was counted once. J is TRBJ2-5 and V is TRBV5-1, with 9 nucleotides matching TRBD1. This CDR3 has 15 residues. Trimming took 2 bases from V and 4 from J; bases not matched to a gene: 6. The germline gives CDR1 SGHRS, CDR2 YFSETQ. This chain's CDR3 is CASSFTGGHRETQYF. The CDR3 DNA reads as TGCGCCAGCAGCTTCACAGGGGGCCACCGAGAGACCCAGTACTTC.

This clone was seen a single time. The chain links TRBV7-9 to TRBJ1-5, with a tentative D call TRBD1 (5 bases). Trimming took off 2 bases at V and 2 bases at J, with 10 bases between the two ends. Germline CDR1 and CDR2: SEHNR and FQNEAQ (reference sequence). The CDR3 spans 15 residues. CDR3 nucleotide sequence: TGTGCCAGCAGCTTACTAGGGGAAGGCAATCAGCCCCAGCATTTT. This encodes CASSLLGEGNQPQHF.

This clone has more than one count but fewer than ten. This chain uses TRBV29-1 with TRBJ2-7, with TRBD2 matching over 7 bases. With 4 bases clipped from V and 1 base from J, the junction kept 1 base outside the gene matches. Germline loops: CDR1 SQVTM, CDR2 ANQGSEA. The CDR3 loop spans 12 amino acids. The CDR3 bases are TGCAGCGTTGGGGAGGGTTCCTACGAGCAGTACTTC. It is translated as CSVGEGSYEQYF.

The chain joins TRBV20-1 to TRBJ1-1; D gene ambiguous. V gave up 5 bases and J gave up 7 bases, with 11 bases separating them. This CDR3 contains 11 residues. CDR1 is DFQATT and CDR2 is SNEGSKA in the germline V gene (reference sequence). This CDR3 reads CSAPEASEAFF. The CDR3, as DNA: TGCAGTGCTCCAGAAGCGAGTGAAGCTTTCTTT.

The CDR3 DNA follows: TGCGCCAGCAGCCCCACTGTGAGTTTGGACGAGCAGTACTTC. Translating gives CASSPTVSLDEQYF. The rearrangement links TRBV5-1 to TRBJ2-7; D ambiguous. V lost 4 bases and J 5 bases, leaving 16 bases between the germline ends. Germline CDR1 SGHRS, CDR2 YFSETQ. This CDR3 contains 14 residues.

This chain connects TRBV5-4 to TRBJ2-6; no clear D gene. The CDR3 consists of 14 residues. Trimming left V 7 bases short and J 2 bases short, with 10 bases between. Germline CDR1 reads SGHNT; CDR2 reads YYREEE (reference sequence). The CDR3 loop reads CASWSRAGANVLTF. The CDR3 nucleotides are TGTGCCAGCTGGTCCCGAGCTGGGGCCAACGTCCTGACTTTC.

The rearrangement uses TRBV19 and TRBJ2-5; maybe TRBD1 (6 bases). Matching the DNA end better, TRBJ2-7 makes the J call doubtful. The V gene's germline CDR1 is LNHDA and CDR2 SQIVND (reference sequence). The length of the CDR3 is 14 residues. This CDR3 is CASGGEQGRGEQYF. The CDR3 region has the DNA TGTGCCAGTGGGGGCGAGCAGGGACGTGGCGAGCAGTACTTC.